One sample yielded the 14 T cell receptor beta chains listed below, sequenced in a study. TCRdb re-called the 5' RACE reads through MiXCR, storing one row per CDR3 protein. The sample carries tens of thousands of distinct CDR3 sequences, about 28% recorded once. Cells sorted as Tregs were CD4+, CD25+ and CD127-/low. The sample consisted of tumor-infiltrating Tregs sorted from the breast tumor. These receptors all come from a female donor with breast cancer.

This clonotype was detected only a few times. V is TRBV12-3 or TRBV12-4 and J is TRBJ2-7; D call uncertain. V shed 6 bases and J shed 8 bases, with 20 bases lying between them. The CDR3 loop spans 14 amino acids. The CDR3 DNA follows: TGTGCCAGCAGCAGAGGACCGACTGGTTACCAGCAGTACTTC. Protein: CASSRGPTGYQQYF.

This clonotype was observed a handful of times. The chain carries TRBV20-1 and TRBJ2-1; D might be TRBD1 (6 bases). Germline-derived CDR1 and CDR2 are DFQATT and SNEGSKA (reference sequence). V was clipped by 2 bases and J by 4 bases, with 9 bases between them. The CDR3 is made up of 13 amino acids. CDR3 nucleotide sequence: TGCAGTGCTAGACCAGGGGCGTACAATGAGCAGTTCTTC. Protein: CSARPGAYNEQFF.

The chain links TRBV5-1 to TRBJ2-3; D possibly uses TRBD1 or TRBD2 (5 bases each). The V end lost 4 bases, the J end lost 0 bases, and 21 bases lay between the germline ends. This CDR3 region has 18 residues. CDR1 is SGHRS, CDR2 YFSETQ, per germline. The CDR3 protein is CASSRDPLRGTSTDTQYF. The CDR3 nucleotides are TGCGCCAGCAGCCGGGACCCGTTAAGGGGTACTAGCACAGATACGCAGTATTTT.

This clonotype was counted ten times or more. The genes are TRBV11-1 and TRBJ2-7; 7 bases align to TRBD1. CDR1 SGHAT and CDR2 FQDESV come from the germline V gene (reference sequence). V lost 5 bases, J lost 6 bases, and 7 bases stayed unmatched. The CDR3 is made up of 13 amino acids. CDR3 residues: CASSTLQGSEQYF. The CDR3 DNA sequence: TGTGCCAGCAGCACGTTACAGGGGAGCGAGCAGTACTTC.

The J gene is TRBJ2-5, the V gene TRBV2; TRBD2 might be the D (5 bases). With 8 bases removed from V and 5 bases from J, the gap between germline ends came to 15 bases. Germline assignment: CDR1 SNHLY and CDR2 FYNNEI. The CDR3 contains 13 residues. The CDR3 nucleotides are TGTGCCAGCGGACCATTAACGGGGGAGACCCAGTACTTC. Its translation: CASGPLTGETQYF.

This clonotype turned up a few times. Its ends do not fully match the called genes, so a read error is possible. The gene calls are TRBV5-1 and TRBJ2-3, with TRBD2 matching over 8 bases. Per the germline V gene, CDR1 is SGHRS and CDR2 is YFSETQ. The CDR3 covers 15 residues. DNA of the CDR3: TGCGCCGGCAGCCGCGGGGGGCAGGGAACAGATACGCAGTATTTT. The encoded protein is CAGSRGGQGTDTQYF.

DNA for the CDR3: TGCAGCGTTGGACATAACTACGAGCAGTACTTC. It yields the protein CSVGHNYEQYF. This rearrangement joins TRBV29-1 to TRBJ2-7, with unresolved D. Trimming stripped 4 bases from V and 3 bases from J, with 7 bases between. Germline V CDR1 and CDR2: SQVTM, ANQGSEA. This CDR3 contains 11 residues.

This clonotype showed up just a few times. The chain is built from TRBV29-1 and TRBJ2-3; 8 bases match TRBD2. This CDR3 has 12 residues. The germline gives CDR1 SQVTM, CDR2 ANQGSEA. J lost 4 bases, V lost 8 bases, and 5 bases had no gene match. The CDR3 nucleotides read TGCAGCTGTAGGCGGGGGGCAGATACGCAGTATTTT. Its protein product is CSCRRGADTQYF.

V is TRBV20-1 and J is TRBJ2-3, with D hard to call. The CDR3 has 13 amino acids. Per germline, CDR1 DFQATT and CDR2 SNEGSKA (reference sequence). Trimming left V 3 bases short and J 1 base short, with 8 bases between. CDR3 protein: CSARTARTDTQYF. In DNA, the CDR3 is TGCAGTGCTAGGACCGCCCGCACAGATACGCAGTATTTT.

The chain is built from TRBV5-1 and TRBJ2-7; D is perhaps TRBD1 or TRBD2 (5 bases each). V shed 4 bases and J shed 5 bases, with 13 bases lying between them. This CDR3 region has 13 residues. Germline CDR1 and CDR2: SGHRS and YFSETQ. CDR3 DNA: TGCGCCAGCAGCCCCAGGGAGTCTAACGAGCAGTACTTC. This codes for CASSPRESNEQYF.

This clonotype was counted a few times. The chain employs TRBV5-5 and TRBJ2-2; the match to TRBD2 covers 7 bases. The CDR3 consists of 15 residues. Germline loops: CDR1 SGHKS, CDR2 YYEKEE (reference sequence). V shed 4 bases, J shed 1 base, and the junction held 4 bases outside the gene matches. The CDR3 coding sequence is TGTGCCAGCAGCCCCGGGGGGTGGAACACCGGGGAGCTGTTTTTT. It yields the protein CASSPGGWNTGELFF. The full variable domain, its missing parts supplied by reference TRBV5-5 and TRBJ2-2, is DAGVTQSPTHLIKTRGQQVTLRCSPISGHKSVSWYQQVLGQGPQFIFQYYEKEERGRGNFPDRFSARQFPNYSSELNVNALLLGDSALYLCASSPGGWNTGELFFGEGSRLTVL.

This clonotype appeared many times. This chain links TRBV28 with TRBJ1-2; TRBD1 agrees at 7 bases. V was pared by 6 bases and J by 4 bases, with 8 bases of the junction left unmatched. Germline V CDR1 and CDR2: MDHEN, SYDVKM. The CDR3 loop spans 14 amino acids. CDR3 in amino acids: CASSQGGGSYGYTF. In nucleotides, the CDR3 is TGTGCCAGCAGCCAGGGGGGAGGGAGCTATGGCTACACCTTC.

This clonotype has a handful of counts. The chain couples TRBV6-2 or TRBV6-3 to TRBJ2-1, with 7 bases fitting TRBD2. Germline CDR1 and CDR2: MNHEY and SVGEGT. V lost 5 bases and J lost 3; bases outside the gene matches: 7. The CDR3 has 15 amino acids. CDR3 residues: CASSDGAGDYNEQFF. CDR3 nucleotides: TGTGCCAGCAGTGATGGGGCGGGAGACTACAATGAGCAGTTCTTC.

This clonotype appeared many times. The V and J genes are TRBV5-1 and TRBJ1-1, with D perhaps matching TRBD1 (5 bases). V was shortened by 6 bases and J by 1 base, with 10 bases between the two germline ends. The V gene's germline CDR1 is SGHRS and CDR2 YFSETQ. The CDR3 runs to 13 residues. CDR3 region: CASIPQGNTEAFF. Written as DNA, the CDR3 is TGCGCCAGCATTCCTCAGGGGAACACTGAAGCTTTCTTT. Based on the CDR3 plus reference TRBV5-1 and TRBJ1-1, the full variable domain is KAGVTQTPRYLIKTRGQQVTLSCSPISGHRSVSWYQQTPGQGLQFLFEYFSETQRNKGNFPGRFSGRQFSNSRSEMNVSTLELGDSALYLCASIPQGNTEAFFGQGTRLTVV.